This T cell receptor beta chain was recorded in a study of identical twins. Study outcomes and limitations: Interpretation of the results relied on cross-sectional statistical analysis and not on following the same donors.

The CDR3 runs 16 residues. The germline gives CDR1 SEHNR, CDR2 FQNEAQ (reference sequence). Trimming took off 1 base at V and 4 bases at J, with 17 bases between the two ends. The donor group consisted entirely of healthy Caucasians. TCRdb reprocessed the 5' RACE reads via MiXCR and lists one record per CDR3 protein. The repertoire holds under 1 million distinct CDR3 sequences, with around 12% as singletons. In the case of this clonotype: Its specificity is not known.

These data were also reused for a study on yellow fever vaccine responses in identical twins.

The clonotype was recovered from a woman aged 18-29 years in good health. The rearrangement joins TRBV7-9 to TRBJ2-7; D is perhaps TRBD1 or TRBD2 (5 bases each). Input material: PBMCs. For the CDR3, the DNA is TGTGCCAGCAGCTTAGGGGACCCGCAGGTACCTTACGAGCAGTACTTC. This translates into CASSLGDPQVPYEQYF.